The T cell receptor beta chain under discussion was sequenced for a study of T cell responses to AZD1222 COVID-19 vaccine. V gave up 4 bases and J gave up 9 bases; unmatched junction bases: 4. The CDR3 is 12 residues long. The V gene's germline CDR1 is SGHNT and CDR2 YYREEE (reference sequence). In the case of this clone: Its antigen is currently unknown.

Assay used: immunoSEQ multiplex PCR; TCRdb lists only in-frame clones, some missing. In the table there are 150,000 to 200,000 clones, 92% of which are singletons. Whole-study findings and limits: The donors showed a predominance of white British ancestry and of females, with possible underestimation of clonal diversity. The study sampled repertoires only after the peak T cell response.

This sequence was found in an adult in good health. The sample was peripheral blood, taken on day 0 of AZD1222 vaccination. The J gene is TRBJ2-1, the V gene TRBV5-4; 7 nucleotides line up with TRBD1. CDR3 amino acids: CASSTGVGEQFF. The CDR3 DNA is TGTGCCAGCAGCACAGGGGTCGGTGAGCAGTTCTTC.